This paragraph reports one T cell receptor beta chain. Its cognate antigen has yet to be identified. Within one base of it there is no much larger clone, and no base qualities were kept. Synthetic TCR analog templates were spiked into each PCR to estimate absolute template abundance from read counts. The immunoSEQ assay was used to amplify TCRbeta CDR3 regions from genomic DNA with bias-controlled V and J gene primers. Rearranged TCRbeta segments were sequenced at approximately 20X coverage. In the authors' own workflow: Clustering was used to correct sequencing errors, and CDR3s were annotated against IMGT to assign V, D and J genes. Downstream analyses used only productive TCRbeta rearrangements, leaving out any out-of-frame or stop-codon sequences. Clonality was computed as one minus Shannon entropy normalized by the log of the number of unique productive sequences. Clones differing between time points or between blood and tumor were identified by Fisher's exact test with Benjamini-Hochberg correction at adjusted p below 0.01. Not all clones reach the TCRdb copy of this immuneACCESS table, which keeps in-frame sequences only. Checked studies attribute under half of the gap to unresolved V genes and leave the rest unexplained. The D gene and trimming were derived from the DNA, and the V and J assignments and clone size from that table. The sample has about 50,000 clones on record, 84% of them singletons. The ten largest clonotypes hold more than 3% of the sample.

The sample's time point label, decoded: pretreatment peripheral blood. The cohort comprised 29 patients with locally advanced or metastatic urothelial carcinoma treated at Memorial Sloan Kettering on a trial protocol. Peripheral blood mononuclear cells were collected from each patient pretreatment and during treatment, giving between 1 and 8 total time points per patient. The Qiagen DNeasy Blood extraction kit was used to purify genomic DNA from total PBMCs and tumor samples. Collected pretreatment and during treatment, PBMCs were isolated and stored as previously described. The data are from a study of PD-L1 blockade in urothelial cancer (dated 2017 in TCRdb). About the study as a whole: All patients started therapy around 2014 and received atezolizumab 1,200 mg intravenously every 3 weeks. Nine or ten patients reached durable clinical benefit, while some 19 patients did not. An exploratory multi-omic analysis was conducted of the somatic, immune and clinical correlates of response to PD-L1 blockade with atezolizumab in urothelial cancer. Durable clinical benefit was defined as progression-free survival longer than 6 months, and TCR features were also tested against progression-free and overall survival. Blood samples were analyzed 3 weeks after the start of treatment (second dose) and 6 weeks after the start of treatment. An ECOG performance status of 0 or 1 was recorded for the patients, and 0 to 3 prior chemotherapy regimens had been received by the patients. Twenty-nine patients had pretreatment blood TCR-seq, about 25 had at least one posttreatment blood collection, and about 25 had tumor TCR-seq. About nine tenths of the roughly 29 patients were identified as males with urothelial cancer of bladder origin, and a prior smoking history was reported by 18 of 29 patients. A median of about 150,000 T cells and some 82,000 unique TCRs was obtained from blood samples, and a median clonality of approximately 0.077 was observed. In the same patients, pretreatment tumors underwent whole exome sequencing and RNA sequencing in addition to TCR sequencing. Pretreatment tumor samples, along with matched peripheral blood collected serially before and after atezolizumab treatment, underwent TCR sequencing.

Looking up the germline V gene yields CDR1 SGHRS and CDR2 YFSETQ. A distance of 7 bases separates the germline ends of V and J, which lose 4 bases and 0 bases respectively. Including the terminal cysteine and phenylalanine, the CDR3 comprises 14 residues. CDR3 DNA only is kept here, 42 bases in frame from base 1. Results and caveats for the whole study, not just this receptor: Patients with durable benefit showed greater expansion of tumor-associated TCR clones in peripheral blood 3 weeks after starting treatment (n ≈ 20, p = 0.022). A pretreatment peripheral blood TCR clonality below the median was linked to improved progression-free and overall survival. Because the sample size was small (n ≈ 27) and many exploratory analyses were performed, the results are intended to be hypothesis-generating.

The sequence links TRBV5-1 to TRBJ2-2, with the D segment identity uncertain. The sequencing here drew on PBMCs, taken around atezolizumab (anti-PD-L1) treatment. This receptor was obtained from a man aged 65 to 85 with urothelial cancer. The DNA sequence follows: TGCGCCAGCAGCCCCGACACGAACACCGGGGAGCTGTTTTTT. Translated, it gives CASSPDTNTGELFF.